A single TCR beta chain is shown here with its context. Sequencing was performed with immunoSEQ multiplex PCR; in TCRdb, only in-frame clones are kept and a portion is missing. The sample shows about 180,000 clones, about 83% of them seen only once. The sample originates from a study of blood T cell repertoires in COVID-19. The CDR3 consists of 15 residues. Germline V CDR1 and CDR2: LNHNV, YYDKDF (reference sequence). V lost 3 bases and J lost 6; bases outside the gene matches: 6. Sequences were obtained from peripheral blood. V gene TRBV15 combines with J gene TRBJ2-7; TRBD1 matches 12 bases. The sequence came from a human donor in a cohort sampled during active COVID-19. Here the CDR3 DNA reads TGTGCCACCAGCAGTACCGGGACAGGGGGCGCCGAGCAGTACTTC. Translating it yields CATSSTGTGGAEQYF.